This entry describes one T cell receptor beta chain. The sample belongs to a study of blood T cell repertoires in COVID-19. Study overall: The study drew acute and convalescent COVID-19 samples from the United States, Italy and Spain. Sample material is recorded as cDNA or gDNA derived from T cells, B-cell-depleted T cells, or PBMCs.

Original handling: The assay estimated nucleated cells by amplifying reference gene primers. Sequencing was performed with immunoSEQ multiplex PCR; in TCRdb, only in-frame clones are kept and a portion is missing. That table furnishes V, J and clone size, whereas the DNA furnished D and trimming. The repertoire consists of more than 110,000 clones, with roughly 89% occurring once and the leading ten covering 3.5% to 5.5%. The CDR3 has 17 amino acids. V lost 3 bases to trimming and J lost 2 bases, with 17 bases between them. CDR1 and CDR2 (germline): SEHNR, FQNEAQ (reference sequence). The V gene is TRBV7-9, the J gene TRBJ1-5, with D possibly being TRBD1 (6 bases). The TCR originated in a woman between 35 and 50 years old with acute or convalescent COVID-19. The sample consisted of peripheral blood. The DNA for the CDR3 is TGTGCCAGCAGCTTGCCCGAACAGGGAGATGGCAATCAGCCCCAGCATTTT. Residues: CASSLPEQGDGNQPQHF.